This is a list of T cell receptor beta chains from one sample in a study of control samples from healthy donors and cancer patients. The assay was immunoSEQ multiplex PCR, and TCRdb's table has in-frame clones only and misses some. The table includes tens of thousands of clones, about 88% detected once. Sequenced input: blood. These TCRs come from a woman in her 50s in good health. Each CDR3 is given with its conserved first and last residue. The D gene is left open where the match is weak. Clone size appears in some rows only: once, few, many, or a class for an expanded clone.

V gene	D gene	clone size	J gene	CDR3 protein	CDR3 DNA
TRBV2	TRBD1	-	TRBJ1-5	CATTGQGSNQPQHF	TGTGCCACCACCGGACAGGGTAGCAATCAGCCCCAGCATTTT
TRBV7-9	TRBD1	-	TRBJ1-2	CATTGGSNYGYTF	TGTGCCACCACAGGGGGCAGTAACTATGGCTACACCTTC
TRBV6-5	-	-	TRBJ2-7	CASTNSYEQYF	TGTGCCAGCACGAATTCCTACGAGCAGTACTTC
TRBV9	-	-	TRBJ2-1	CASSVGHSGVAEQFF	TGTGCCAGCAGCGTTGGCCACTCTGGGGTAGCTGAGCAGTTCTTC
TRBV28	TRBD2	-	TRBJ2-4	CASSQAGEGKNIQYF	TGTGCCAGCAGCCAGGCGGGAGAAGGCAAAAACATTCAGTACTTC
TRBV27	-	-	TRBJ2-2	CASSSRRSYTGELFF	TGTGCCAGCAGTTCTCGGCGGAGCTACACCGGGGAGCTGTTTTTT
TRBV7-5	-	-	TRBJ2-5	CARSLGRGFQETQYF	TGTGCCAGAAGCTTAGGGCGGGGGTTCCAAGAGACCCAGTACTTC
TRBV9	-	-	TRBJ2-3	CASSARGIGTDTQYF	TGTGCCAGCAGTGCCCGGGGGATCGGAACAGATACGCAGTATTTT
TRBV7-9	TRBD1	once	TRBJ1-6	CASSSPGQGNSPLHF	TGTGCCAGCAGCTCTCCTGGACAGGGTAATTCACCCCTCCACTTT
TRBV19	TRBD1	few	TRBJ1-2	CASSIDPGQGASGYTF	TGTGCCAGTAGTATAGATCCGGGACAGGGGGCCTCTGGCTACACCTTC
TRBV5-1	-	-	TRBJ2-2	CASTSGGLLNTGELFF	TGCGCCAGCACCTCAGGAGGGCTCCTCAATACCGGGGAGCTGTTTTTT
TRBV19	-	-	TRBJ2-2	CASRSGRNTGELFF	TGTGCCAGTAGGTCAGGCAGGAACACCGGGGAGCTGTTTTTT
TRBV5-3	-	-	TRBJ1-6	CARSLCGASGRQPLHF	TGTGCCAGAAGCTTGTGCGGGGCGTCGGGTCGACAACCCCTCCACTTT
TRBV5-4	-	-	TRBJ2-7	CASSLGTRPLEQYF	TGTGCCAGCAGCTTGGGGACGCGGCCCCTGGAGCAGTACTTC
TRBV10-3	TRBD2	-	TRBJ2-1	CAISELAGWNEQFF	TGTGCCATCAGTGAACTAGCGGGATGGAATGAGCAGTTCTTC
TRBV6-5	TRBD1	-	TRBJ1-6	CASSYSGQSYTSPLHF	TGTGCCAGCAGTTATTCGGGACAGAGCTATACTTCACCCCTCCACTTT
TRBV28	-	few	TRBJ2-7	CASTRDLLSYEQYF	TGTGCCAGCACCAGGGACTTACTCTCCTACGAGCAGTACTTC
TRBV14	-	few	TRBJ2-6	CASSKSTNVLTF	TGTGCCAGCAGCAAATCGACCAACGTCCTGACTTTC
TRBV6-6	-	once	TRBJ1-2	CATHRSYGYTF	TGTGCCACACACAGGAGTTATGGCTACACCTTC
TRBV30	-	-	TRBJ1-2	CAWSGQGKSTNYGYTF	TGTGCCTGGAGTGGGCAGGGTAAATCAACTAACTATGGCTACACCTTC
TRBV5-1	-	-	TRBJ1-1	CASSLARHGEAFF	TGCGCCAGCAGCTTGGCCAGGCACGGTGAAGCTTTCTTT
TRBV11-2	-	few	TRBJ2-7	CASSFGAMAYEQYF	TGTGCCAGCAGCTTTGGCGCGATGGCCTACGAGCAGTACTTC
TRBV29-1	-	-	TRBJ1-2	CSVAGRGDGYTF	TGCAGCGTTGCCGGAAGGGGAGACGGCTACACCTTC
TRBV5-6	-	-	TRBJ2-5	CASSQQETQYF	TGTGCCAGCAGCCAACAAGAGACCCAGTACTTC
TRBV6-5	TRBD1	-	TRBJ1-4	CASSTTGESEKLFF	TGTGCCAGCAGTACGACAGGGGAGAGTGAAAAACTGTTTTTT
TRBV5-1	TRBD1	-	TRBJ1-1	CASSLGDRYEAFF	TGCGCCAGCAGCTTGGGGGACAGATATGAAGCTTTCTTT
TRBV6-1	TRBD2	-	TRBJ2-1	CASSGWGLAGIDEQFF	TGTGCCAGCAGTGGGTGGGGACTAGCGGGAATTGATGAGCAGTTCTTC
TRBV28	-	-	TRBJ1-1	CASSTSDTEAFF	TGTGCCAGCAGTACATCGGACACTGAAGCTTTCTTT
TRBV5-1	-	-	TRBJ2-3	CASSLGGGSTDTQYF	TGCGCCAGCAGCTTGGGGGGCGGGAGCACAGATACGCAGTATTTT
TRBV27	-	-	TRBJ2-3	CASSLVLDDTQYF	TGTGCCAGCAGTTTAGTTTTGGATGATACGCAGTATTTT
TRBV9	TRBD2	once	TRBJ2-3	CASSPRLAGEADTQYF	TGTGCCAGCAGCCCACGACTAGCGGGAGAAGCAGATACGCAGTATTTT
TRBV20-1	TRBD1	-	TRBJ2-3	CSANDRAYTSTDTQYF	TGCAGTGCTAATGACAGGGCCTACACTAGCACAGATACGCAGTATTTT
TRBV28	TRBD2	-	TRBJ2-1	CASREGPSGSNEQFF	TGTGCCAGCAGAGAAGGTCCTAGCGGGAGCAATGAGCAGTTCTTC
TRBV14	-	-	TRBJ1-2	CASSQDSPGGYGYTF	TGTGCCAGCAGCCAAGATTCCCCCGGGGGCTATGGCTACACCTTC
TRBV28	-	-	TRBJ1-4	CAGSTRDQLSEKLFF	TGTGCCGGCAGTACCCGGGACCAGTTGTCTGAAAAACTGTTTTTT
TRBV28	-	-	TRBJ2-3	CASSQPSGYTQYF	TGTGCCAGCAGTCAACCCAGCGGATATACGCAGTATTTT
TRBV5-1	-	-	TRBJ2-1	CASSLGIGNEQFF	TGCGCCAGCAGCTTGGGTATAGGCAATGAGCAGTTCTTC
TRBV7-3	TRBD2	-	TRBJ2-1	CASSLAGDPNNEQFF	TGTGCCAGCAGCTTAGCGGGAGATCCCAACAATGAGCAGTTCTTC
TRBV7-6	-	-	TRBJ2-3	CASSLDGGGGDTQYF	TGTGCCAGCAGCTTAGACGGGGGAGGTGGAGATACGCAGTATTTT
TRBV19	-	-	TRBJ2-3	CASSDGTLSSTDTQYF	TGTGCCAGTAGTGACGGGACACTCTCTAGCACAGATACGCAGTATTTT
TRBV28	TRBD1	-	TRBJ2-7	CASSLVAAGTGLYEQYF	TGTGCCAGCAGTTTGGTTGCAGCCGGGACAGGGCTCTACGAGCAGTACTTC
TRBV4-2	TRBD1	-	TRBJ1-2	CASSQGLGLGQGESGYTF	TGTGCCAGCAGCCAAGGACTTGGATTGGGACAGGGGGAGTCTGGCTACACCTTC